The 20 T cell receptor beta chains reported below all come from one sample, sequenced in a study. Each CDR3 protein is one row after TCRdb ran MiXCR on the reads. The sample has roughly 4,500 distinct CDR3 sequences, 8.1% seen once; the top ten hold approximately 9%. The sample taken for sequencing was CD4+ T cells from synovial fluid. These receptors were taken from a human donor with rheumatoid arthritis.

This clonotype is classed as medium-sized (0.01 to 0.1%). The V call is TRBV29-1, the J call TRBJ2-2, with D tentatively TRBD1 or TRBD2 (6 bases each). Trimming stripped 4 bases from V and 3 bases from J, with 12 bases between. Germline V lookup: CDR1 SQVTM, CDR2 ANQGSEA. The CDR3 totals 14 residues. CDR3 protein: CSVGGGGYTGELFF. The CDR3 DNA reads TGCAGCGTTGGAGGAGGGGGGTACACCGGGGAGCTGTTTTTT.

This clonotype is medium-sized within its sample. The chain uses TRBV4-2 and TRBJ2-7; TRBD2 agrees at 8 bases. The length of the CDR3 is 14 residues. J gave up 5 bases and V 1 base, and 4 bases lay outside the gene matches. Germline CDR1 and CDR2: LGHNA and YNFKEQ. CDR3 region: CASSQGLAFDEQYF. The CDR3, as DNA: TGTGCCAGCAGCCAAGGACTAGCGTTCGACGAGCAGTACTTC.

Relative to its sample, this clonotype is medium-sized (0.01 to 0.1%). The chain links TRBV29-1 to TRBJ2-2, with D tentatively TRBD2 (5 bases). V lost 7 bases and J 7 bases, leaving 13 bases between the germline ends. The CDR3 has 12 amino acids. Looked up from germline, CDR1 is SQVTM and CDR2 is ANQGSEA. The CDR3 region has the DNA TGCAGCGGGAGGATTGGTGTCGGGGAGCTGTTTTTT. Protein: CSGRIGVGELFF.

Turning to this clonotype: A clone one base away is much larger, so this may be a read error. The chain joins TRBV18 to TRBJ2-4, with D perhaps matching TRBD1 (6 bases). CDR1 and CDR2 (germline): KGHSH, LQKENI. This CDR3 region has 16 residues. V was clipped by 2 bases and J by 0 bases, with 11 bases between them. CDR3: CASSPVTGRAKNIQYF. The CDR3 nucleotides are TGTGCCAGCTCACCAGTTACAGGGAGAGCCAAAAACATTCAGTACTTC.

Remarks on this clonotype: Given a much more abundant clone one base away, this may be a read error. The conserved phenylalanine or tryptophan is not found at the CDR3 terminus, so this likely reflects a read error. The chain joins TRBV27 to TRBJ1-1; a weak D match, TRBD1 (6 bases). The CDR3 runs 15 residues. V was clipped by 2 bases and J by 1 base, with 11 bases between them. CDR1 is MNHEY and CDR2 is SMNVEV in the germline V gene (reference sequence). CDR3 sequence (DNA): TGTGCCAGCAGTTTACTAGGGGGGGGGAACACTGAAGCTTTCATT. It encodes CASSLLGGGNTEAFI.

This clonotype has a count of ten or more. J is TRBJ1-2 and V is TRBV5-1, with 7 bases that match TRBD1. CDR3 size: 13 residues. Germline V gives CDR1 SGHRS, CDR2 YFSETQ. After removal of 4 bases from V and 14 bases from J, the junction contained 14 bases not matched to a gene. The CDR3: CASSPDRPSGGTF. In DNA form, the CDR3 reads TGCGCCAGCAGCCCGGACAGGCCCTCAGGTGGAACCTTC. Together with reference TRBV5-1 and TRBJ1-2, the CDR3 gives the full variable domain: KAGVTQTPRYLIKTRGQQVTLSCSPISGHRSVSWYQQTPGQGLQFLFEYFSETQRNKGNFPGRFSGRQFSNSRSEMNVSTLELGDSALYLCASSPDRPSGGTFGSGTRLTVV.

This clonotype is medium-sized (0.01 to 0.1%) in the sample. This chain joins TRBV4-1 and TRBJ2-3; D is tentatively TRBD1 or TRBD2 (6 bases each). CDR3 size: 17 residues. From germline, CDR1 is MGHRA and CDR2 YSYEKL. The V and J ends lost 0 bases and 4 bases respectively, with 17 bases between them. The CDR3 loop reads CASSQDRGERVADTQYF. The CDR3 region has the DNA TGCGCCAGCAGCCAAGATAGGGGGGAGAGGGTCGCAGATACGCAGTATTTT.

Regarding this clonotype: This could be a read error, since a much larger clone is one nucleotide away. The chain joins TRBV20-1 to TRBJ2-2, with 10 positions matching TRBD1. The CDR3 length is 15 residues. The V gene's germline CDR1 is DFQATT and CDR2 SNEGSKA (reference sequence). Losses at the gene ends were 6 bases for V and 3 bases for J; bases not matched to a gene: 7. The CDR3 DNA sequence: TGCAGTGCACAAGGACAGGGGGTGGACACCGGGGAGCTGTTTTTT. Its translation is CSAQGQGVDTGELFF.

In this sample, this clonotype is medium-sized. The rearrangement joins TRBV3-1 to TRBJ1-5; 8 nucleotides align to TRBD1. Losses at the gene ends were 4 bases for V and 1 base for J; bases not matched to a gene: 0. Germline V lookup: CDR1 LGHDT, CDR2 YNNKEL (reference sequence). The CDR3 extends over 14 amino acids. The CDR3 sequence: CASSRQGSNQPQHF. DNA for the CDR3: TGTGCCAGCAGCCGACAGGGGAGCAATCAGCCCCAGCATTTT.

By sample share, this clonotype is medium-sized (0.01 to 0.1%). The chain links TRBV6-1 to TRBJ2-7; no reliable D call. The CDR3 sequence is 13 residues long. Looked up from germline, CDR1 is MNHNS and CDR2 is SASEGT. The V and J ends lost 4 bases and 7 bases respectively, with 14 bases between them. As DNA, the CDR3 is TGTGCCAGCAGTGTGGGGTGGAAGGAGGAGCAGTACTTC. It encodes CASSVGWKEEQYF.

This chain connects TRBV9 to TRBJ1-6, with a weak D call TRBD1 (5 bases). V gave up 3 bases and J gave up 9 bases, with 16 bases separating them. From germline, CDR1 is SGDLS and CDR2 YYNGEE. The CDR3 is 15 residues long. CDR3 nucleotide sequence: TGTGCCAGCAGCGGAACCGGGACGGTGGGTTCACCCCTCCACTTT. Protein product: CASSGTGTVGSPLHF.

This clonotype is labeled as medium-sized. The chain carries TRBV3-1 and TRBJ1-6, with D possibly TRBD1 on 6 matching bases. This CDR3 comprises 17 residues. The V and J ends lost 1 base and 9 bases respectively, with 19 bases between them. Germline CDR1 LGHDT, CDR2 YNNKEL (reference sequence). CDR3 nucleotides: TGTGCCAGCAGCCAAGTGATCATGGGGGGCGTGAGTTCACCCCTCCACTTT. This translates into CASSQVIMGGVSSPLHF.

This clonotype was counted at least ten times. The rearrangement links TRBV30 to TRBJ2-5, with 8 bases that match TRBD1. The CDR3 sequence is 13 residues long. J lost 0 bases, V lost 6 bases, and 3 bases had no gene match. The germline gives CDR1 GTSNPN, CDR2 SVGIG (reference sequence). The CDR3 loop is CACLQGDQETQYF. CDR3 bases: TGTGCCTGCTTACAGGGGGACCAAGAGACCCAGTACTTC. The variable domain in full, with the rest retrieved from reference TRBV30 and TRBJ2-5, is SQTIHQWPATLVQPVGSPLSLECTVEGTSNPNLYWYRQAAGRGLQLLFYSVGIGQISSEVPQNLSASRPQDRQFILSSKKLLLSDSGFYLCACLQGDQETQYFGPGTRLLVL.

In its sample, this clonotype ranks as medium-sized (0.01 to 0.1%). V and J are TRBV25-1 and TRBJ1-2; 9 bases agree with TRBD1. Germline V gives CDR1 MGHDK, CDR2 SYGVNS. The CDR3 extends over 13 amino acids. V dropped 2 bases and J dropped 7; count of bases not matched to a gene: 2. The CDR3 DNA reads as TGTGCCAGCAGTGAACCGGACAGGGGTGGCTACACCTTC. Its translation is CASSEPDRGGYTF.

This clonotype is termed medium-sized. This chain links TRBV7-9 with TRBJ2-5; D is unresolved. Trimming took 5 bases from V and 4 from J, leaving 8 bases between them. From germline, CDR1 is SEHNR and CDR2 FQNEAQ (reference sequence). This CDR3 has 12 amino acids. The DNA for the CDR3 is TGTGCCAGCAGCGAAATCGGAGAGACCCAGTACTTC. The encoded protein is CASSEIGETQYF.

Of note for this clonotype: A far larger clone differs by one base, so this is likely a read error. The V and J genes are TRBV6-1 and TRBJ1-4; 13 bases align to TRBD2. The J call is uncertain, as TRBJ2-2 better fits the DNA end. CDR3 length equals 18 residues. The V gene's germline CDR1 is MNHNS and CDR2 SASEGT. The CDR3 reads CASSVNVGLAGRTGELFF. CDR3 nucleotide sequence: TGTGCCAGCAGCGTAAATGTGGGACTAGCGGGGCGCACCGGGGAGCTGTTTTTT.

By sample share, this clonotype is medium-sized. The chain has TRBV6-6 and TRBJ1-5; D remains ambiguous. The length of the CDR3 is 12 residues. Trimming left V 10 bases short and J 5 bases short, with 12 bases between. The germline V gene encodes CDR1 MNHNY and CDR2 SVGAGI (reference sequence). The CDR3 is CATMGWDQPQHF. The CDR3 coding sequence is TGTGCCACCATGGGATGGGATCAGCCCCAGCATTTT.

This clonotype counts as medium-sized (0.01 to 0.1%). The CDR3 DNA follows: TGTGCCAGCACCCTGGGACTTTACTACGAGCAGTACTTC. The encoded protein is CASTLGLYYEQYF. This chain connects TRBV11-2 to TRBJ2-7; TRBD2 might be the D (6 bases). Deletions cut 7 bases from V and 3 bases from J, with 13 bases between. The CDR3 length is 13 residues. Germline assignment: CDR1 SGHAT and CDR2 FQNNGV.

This clonotype is labeled medium-sized. V is TRBV7-8 and J is TRBJ2-3; 10 nucleotides align to TRBD2. The J segment lost 0 bases and the V segment lost 0 bases, leaving 6 bases of the junction unmatched. The CDR3 consists of 18 residues. The germline V gene encodes CDR1 SGHVS and CDR2 FQNEAQ. The CDR3 region is CASSLARTSGLSTDTQYF. For the CDR3, the DNA is TGTGCCAGCAGCTTAGCAAGGACTAGCGGCCTTAGCACAGATACGCAGTATTTT.

Notes on this clonotype: This may arise from a read error, as a much more abundant clone is one base away. The rearrangement joins TRBV7-3 to TRBJ2-1, with TRBD2 matching 10 bases. Germline loops: CDR1 SGHTA, CDR2 FQGTGA. The CDR3 totals 15 residues. DNA for the CDR3: TGTGCCAACAGCTCGCTAGCGGGAGTTAGCAATGAGCAGTTCTTC. This translates into CANSSLAGVSNEQFF.